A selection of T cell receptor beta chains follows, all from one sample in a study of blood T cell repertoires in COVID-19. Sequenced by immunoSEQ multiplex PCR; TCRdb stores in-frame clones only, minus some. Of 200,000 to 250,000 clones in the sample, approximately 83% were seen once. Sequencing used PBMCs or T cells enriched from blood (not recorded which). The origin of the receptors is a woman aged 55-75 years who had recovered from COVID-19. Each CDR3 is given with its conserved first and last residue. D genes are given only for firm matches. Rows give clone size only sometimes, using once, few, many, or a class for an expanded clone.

CASSQDRVNEQFF TGTGCCAGCAGCCAAGATCGGGTAAATGAGCAGTTCTTC TRBJ2-1 - - TRBV14
CASSYRETGTYEQYF TGTGCCAGCAGCTACCGTGAGACAGGGACCTACGAGCAGTACTTC TRBJ2-7 TRBD1 - TRBV7-8
CAISEGRGAAGNTIYF TGTGCCATCAGTGAGGGTCGGGGGGCAGCAGGAAACACCATATATTTT TRBJ1-3 - - TRBV10-3
CASSVLGTGGTGELFF TGTGCCAGCAGCGTACTTGGGACAGGGGGGACCGGGGAGCTGTTTTTT TRBJ2-2 TRBD1 - TRBV9
CASSLGGTRANIQYF TGTGCCAGCAGTTTGGGTGGGACAAGGGCAAACATTCAGTACTTC TRBJ2-4 - - TRBV28
CASSLGGPSTDTQYF TGTGCCAGCAGCTTAGGCGGGCCCAGCACAGATACGCAGTATTTT TRBJ2-3 - - TRBV7-2
CASSFAKTEAFF TGTGCCAGCAGCTTTGCGAAGACTGAAGCTTTCTTT TRBJ1-1 - - TRBV7-9
CASRRHNTGELFF TGTGCCAGCAGGCGACATAACACCGGGGAGCTGTTTTTT TRBJ2-2 - - TRBV6-4
CASSLLSNTGELFF TGTGCCAGCAGCCTCTTGTCGAACACCGGGGAGCTGTTTTTT TRBJ2-2 - - TRBV3-1/TRBV3-2
CASSQDSNTYNEQFF TGTGCCAGCAGCCAAGATAGTAATACCTACAATGAGCAGTTCTTC TRBJ2-1 - - TRBV3-1/TRBV3-2
CASSQDSDRAYNSPLHF TGTGCCAGCAGCCAAGATTCAGACAGGGCCTATAATTCACCCCTCCACTTT TRBJ1-6 TRBD1 - TRBV14
CASSPDFGELFF TGTGCCAGCAGCCCCGACTTCGGGGAGCTGTTTTTT TRBJ2-2 - - TRBV7-2
CASSRSGQGRTDTQYF TGTGCCAGCAGTCGATCGGGACAGGGTAGGACAGATACGCAGTATTTT TRBJ2-3 TRBD1 - TRBV28
CASSLEGATDTQYF TGTGCCAGCAGCCTAGAGGGGGCCACAGATACGCAGTATTTT TRBJ2-3 TRBD1 - TRBV7-8
CASRLGTGVSPLHF TGTGCCAGCAGACTCGGGACAGGGGTCTCACCCCTCCACTTT TRBJ1-6 TRBD1 - TRBV6-5
CASSPGGEGEKLFF TGCGCCAGCAGCCCAGGGGGCGAGGGTGAAAAACTGTTTTTT TRBJ1-4 TRBD1 - TRBV4-3
CASSPPGVNTEAFF TGTGCCAGCAGCCCGCCAGGGGTGAACACTGAAGCTTTCTTT TRBJ1-1 - few TRBV5-4
CASRLQGNTEAFF TGTGCCAGCAGGCTTCAGGGGAATACTGAAGCTTTCTTT TRBJ1-1 - - TRBV5-6
CASSLKAGLNTDTQYF TGCGCCAGCAGCTTGAAGGCGGGACTCAACACAGATACGCAGTATTTT TRBJ2-3 - - TRBV5-1
CASSQGGSLNYGYTF TGTGCCAGCAGCCAGGGAGGGAGCCTTAACTATGGCTACACCTTC TRBJ1-2 - - TRBV14
CASSLAGGHNSPLHF TGTGCCAGCAGCTTAGCCGGGGGTCATAATTCACCCCTCCACTTT TRBJ1-6 - - TRBV7-2
CSARGPETQYF TGCAGTGCGCGGGGGCCGGAGACCCAGTACTTC TRBJ2-5 - - TRBV20-1
CASSRTGAVQEKLFF TGTGCCAGCAGCCGGACAGGGGCAGTGCAGGAAAAACTGTTTTTT TRBJ1-4 TRBD1 - TRBV7-9
CASSFQASNYGYTF TGCGCCAGCAGCTTCCAGGCTTCTAACTATGGCTACACCTTC TRBJ1-2 - - TRBV5-1
CASSSTVARGYTF TGTGCCAGCAGTTCGACAGTCGCTAGGGGCTACACCTTC TRBJ1-2 - - TRBV6-5
CASSRVAGATEETQYF TGTGCCAGTAGTAGAGTAGCGGGGGCCACGGAGGAGACCCAGTACTTC TRBJ2-5 TRBD2 - TRBV19
CASSKDGASYEQYF TGTGCCAGCAGCAAAGACGGAGCCTCCTACGAGCAGTACTTC TRBJ2-7 - - TRBV21-1